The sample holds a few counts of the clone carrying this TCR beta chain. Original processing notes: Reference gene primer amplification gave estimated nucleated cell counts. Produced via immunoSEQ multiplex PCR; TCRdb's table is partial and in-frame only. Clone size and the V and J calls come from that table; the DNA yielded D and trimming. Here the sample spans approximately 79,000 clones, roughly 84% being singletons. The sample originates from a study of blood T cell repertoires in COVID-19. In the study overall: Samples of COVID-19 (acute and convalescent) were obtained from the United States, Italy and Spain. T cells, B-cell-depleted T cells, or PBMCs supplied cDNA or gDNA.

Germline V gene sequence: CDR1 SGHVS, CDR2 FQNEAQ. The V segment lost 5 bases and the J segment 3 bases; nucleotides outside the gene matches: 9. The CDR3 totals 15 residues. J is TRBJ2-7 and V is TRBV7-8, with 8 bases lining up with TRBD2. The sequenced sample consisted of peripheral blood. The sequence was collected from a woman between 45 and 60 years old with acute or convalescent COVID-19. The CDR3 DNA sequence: TGTGCCAGCAGCCTCCGGGAGGGCATAAGCTACGAGCAGTACTTC. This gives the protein CASSLREGISYEQYF.